This T cell receptor beta chain was sequenced for a study of cytomegalovirus exposure and HLA in healthy donors. Findings and limits, study-wide: Reported findings show TCR beta sequences accurately forecast HLA-A and HLA-B alleles in most subjects.

The PCR used 60 Vbeta and 13 Jbeta primers. Sequencing used immunoSEQ multiplex PCR; TCRdb keeps in-frame clones, though not all of them. The repertoire consists of some 140,000 clones, with 73% occurring once and the leading ten covering 1% to 1.5%. The V and J ends lost 6 bases and 0 bases, in that order; junction bases with no gene match: 5. Per germline, CDR1 LNHNV and CDR2 YYDKDF (reference sequence). This CDR3 is built from 15 residues. Comments on this clone: Its matching antigen is unknown.

This TCR was recovered from a woman aged 35 to 49 in good health and CMV-seronegative. Sequenced sample: PBMCs. This sequence joins TRBV15 and TRBJ1-3, with TRBD1 identical over 7 bases. The CDR3 coding sequence is TGTGCCACCAGGTTGGGACAGAGCTCTGGAAACACCATATATTTT. Translated, it gives CATRLGQSSGNTIYF.